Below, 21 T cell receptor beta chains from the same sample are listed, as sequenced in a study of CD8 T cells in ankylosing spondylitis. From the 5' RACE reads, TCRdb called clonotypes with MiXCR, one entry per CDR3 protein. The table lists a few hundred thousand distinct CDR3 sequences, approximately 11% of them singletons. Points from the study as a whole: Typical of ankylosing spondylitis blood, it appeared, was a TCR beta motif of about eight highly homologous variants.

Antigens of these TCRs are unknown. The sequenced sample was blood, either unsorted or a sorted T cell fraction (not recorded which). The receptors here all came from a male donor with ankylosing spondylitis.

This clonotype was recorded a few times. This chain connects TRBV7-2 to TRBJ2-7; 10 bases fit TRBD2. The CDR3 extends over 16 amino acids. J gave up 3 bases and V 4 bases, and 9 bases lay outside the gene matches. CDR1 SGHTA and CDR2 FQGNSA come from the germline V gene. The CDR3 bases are TGTGCCAGCAGCTCCGGGACTAGCGCCAATCGCTACGAGCAGTACTTC. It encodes CASSSGTSANRYEQYF.

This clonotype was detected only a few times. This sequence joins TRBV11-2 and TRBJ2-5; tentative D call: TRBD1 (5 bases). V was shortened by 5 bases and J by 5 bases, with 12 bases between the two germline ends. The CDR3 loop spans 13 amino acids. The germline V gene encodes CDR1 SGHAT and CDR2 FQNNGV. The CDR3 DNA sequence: TGTGCCAGCAGCCCCCAGCAGGGCGAGACCCAGTACTTC. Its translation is CASSPQQGETQYF.

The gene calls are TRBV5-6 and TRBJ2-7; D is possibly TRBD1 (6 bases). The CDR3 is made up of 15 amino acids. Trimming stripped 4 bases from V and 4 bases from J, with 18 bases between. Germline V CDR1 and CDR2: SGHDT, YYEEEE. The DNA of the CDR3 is TGTGCCAGCAGCATCCGACAGGTTGGCAATTACGAGCAGTACGTC. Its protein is CASSIRQVGNYEQYV.

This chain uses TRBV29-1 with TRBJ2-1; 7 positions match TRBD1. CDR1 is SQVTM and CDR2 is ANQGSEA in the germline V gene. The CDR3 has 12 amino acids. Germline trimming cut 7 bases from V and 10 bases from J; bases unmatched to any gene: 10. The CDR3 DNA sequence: TGCAGCGGGGATCTAGGGGGCGTAGAGCAGTTCTTC. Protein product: CSGDLGGVEQFF.

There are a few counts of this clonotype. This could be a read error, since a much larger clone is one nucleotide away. CDR3 in amino acids: CASSFESSYNEQFF. The CDR3 coding sequence is TGTGCCAGCAGCTTTGAGAGCTCCTACAATGAGCAGTTCTTC. The chain uses TRBV7-2 and TRBJ2-1, with D uncertain. Trimming cost V 3 bases and J 0 bases, with 6 bases left between them. Per the germline V gene, CDR1 is SGHTA and CDR2 is FQGNSA. The CDR3 length is 14 residues.

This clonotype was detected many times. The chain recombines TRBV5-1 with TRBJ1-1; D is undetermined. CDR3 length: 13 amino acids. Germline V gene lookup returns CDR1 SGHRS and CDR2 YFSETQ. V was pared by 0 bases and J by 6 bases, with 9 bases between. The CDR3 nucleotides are TGCGCCAGCAGCTTGGCGGCGGCGGCTGAAGCTTTCTTT. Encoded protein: CASSLAAAAEAFF.

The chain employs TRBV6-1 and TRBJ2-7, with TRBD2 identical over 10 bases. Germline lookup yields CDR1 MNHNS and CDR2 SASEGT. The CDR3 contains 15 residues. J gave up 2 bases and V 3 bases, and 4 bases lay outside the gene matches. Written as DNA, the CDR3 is TGTGCCAGCAGTGACCAAGCGGGGGGGCCCTACGAGCAGTACTTC. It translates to CASSDQAGGPYEQYF.

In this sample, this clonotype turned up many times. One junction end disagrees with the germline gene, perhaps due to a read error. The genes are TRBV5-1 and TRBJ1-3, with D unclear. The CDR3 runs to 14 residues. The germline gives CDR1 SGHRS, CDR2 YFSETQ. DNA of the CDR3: TGTGCCAGCAGCTTAGAGGGCTCTGGAAACACCATATATTTT. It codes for CASSLEGSGNTIYF. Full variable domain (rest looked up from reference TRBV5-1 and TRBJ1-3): KAGVTQTPRYLIKTRGQQVTLSCSPISGHRSVSWYQQTPGQGLQFLFEYFSETQRNKGNFPGRFSGRQFSNSRSEMNVSTLELGDSALYLCASSLEGSGNTIYFGEGSWLTVV.

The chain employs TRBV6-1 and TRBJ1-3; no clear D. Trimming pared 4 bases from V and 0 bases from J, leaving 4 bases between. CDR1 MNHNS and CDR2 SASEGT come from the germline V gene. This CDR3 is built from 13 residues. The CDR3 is CASSVPSGNTIYF. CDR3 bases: TGTGCCAGCAGTGTGCCCTCTGGAAACACCATATATTTT.

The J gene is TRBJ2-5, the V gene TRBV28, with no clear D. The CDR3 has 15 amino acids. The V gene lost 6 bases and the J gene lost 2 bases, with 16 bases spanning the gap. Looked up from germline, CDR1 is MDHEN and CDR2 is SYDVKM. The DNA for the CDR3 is TGTGCCAGCAGCCAGACCGCAGACGGGCAAGAGACCCAGTACTTC. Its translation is CASSQTADGQETQYF.

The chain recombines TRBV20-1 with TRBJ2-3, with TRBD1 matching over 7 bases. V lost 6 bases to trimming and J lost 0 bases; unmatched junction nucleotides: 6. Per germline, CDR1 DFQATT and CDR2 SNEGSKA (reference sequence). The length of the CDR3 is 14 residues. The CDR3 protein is CSARTGPSTDTQYF. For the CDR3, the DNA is TGCAGTGCCCGGACAGGTCCAAGCACAGATACGCAGTATTTT.

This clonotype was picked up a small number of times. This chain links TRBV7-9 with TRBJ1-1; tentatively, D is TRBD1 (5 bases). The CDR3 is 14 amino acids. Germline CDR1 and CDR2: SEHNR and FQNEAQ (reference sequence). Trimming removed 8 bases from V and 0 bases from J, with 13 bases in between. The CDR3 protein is CASDPGLMNTEAFF. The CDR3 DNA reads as TGTGCCAGCGACCCGGGGCTGATGAACACTGAAGCTTTCTTT.

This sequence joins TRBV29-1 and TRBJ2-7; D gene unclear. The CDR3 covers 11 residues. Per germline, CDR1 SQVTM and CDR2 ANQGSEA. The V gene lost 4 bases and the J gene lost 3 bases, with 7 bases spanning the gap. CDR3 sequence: CSVARSYEQYF. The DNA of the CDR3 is TGCAGCGTTGCTAGAAGCTACGAGCAGTACTTC.

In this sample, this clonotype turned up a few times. In DNA form, the CDR3 reads TGTGCCAGCAGCTTGTATGGGACAGGGAGCGAAAAACTGTTTTTT. Translated, it gives CASSLYGTGSEKLFF. The V call is TRBV5-6, the J call TRBJ1-4, with 9 bases aligning to TRBD1. Germline trimming cut 1 base from V and 8 bases from J; bases unmatched to any gene: 6. The CDR3 length is 15 residues. Germline lookup yields CDR1 SGHDT and CDR2 YYEEEE.

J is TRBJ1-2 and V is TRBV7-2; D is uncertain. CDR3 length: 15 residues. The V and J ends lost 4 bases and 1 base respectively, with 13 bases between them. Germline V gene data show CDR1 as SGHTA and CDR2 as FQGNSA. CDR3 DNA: TGTGCCAGCAGCTATGGGCTCGGAAGTAACTATGGCTACACCTTC. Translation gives CASSYGLGSNYGYTF.

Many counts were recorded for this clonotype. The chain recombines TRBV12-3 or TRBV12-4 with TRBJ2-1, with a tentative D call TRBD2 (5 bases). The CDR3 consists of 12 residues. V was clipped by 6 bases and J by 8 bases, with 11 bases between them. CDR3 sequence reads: CASRKRADEQFF. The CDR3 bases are TGTGCCAGCAGAAAAAGAGCGGATGAGCAGTTCTTC.

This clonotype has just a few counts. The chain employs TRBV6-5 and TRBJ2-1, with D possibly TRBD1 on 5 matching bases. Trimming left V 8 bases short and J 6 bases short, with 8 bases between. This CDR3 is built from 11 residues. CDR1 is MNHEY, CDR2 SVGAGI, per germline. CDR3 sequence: CASGRGNEQFF. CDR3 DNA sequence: TGTGCCAGCGGTAGGGGCAATGAGCAGTTCTTC.

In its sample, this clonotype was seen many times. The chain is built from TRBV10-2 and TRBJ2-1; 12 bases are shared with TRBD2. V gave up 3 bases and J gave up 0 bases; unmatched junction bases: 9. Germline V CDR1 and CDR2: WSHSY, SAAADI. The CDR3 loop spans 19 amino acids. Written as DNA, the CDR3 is TGCGCCAGCAGTGACAAGGGACTAGCGGGTCGACACTCCTACAATGAGCAGTTCTTC. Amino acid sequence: CASSDKGLAGRHSYNEQFF.

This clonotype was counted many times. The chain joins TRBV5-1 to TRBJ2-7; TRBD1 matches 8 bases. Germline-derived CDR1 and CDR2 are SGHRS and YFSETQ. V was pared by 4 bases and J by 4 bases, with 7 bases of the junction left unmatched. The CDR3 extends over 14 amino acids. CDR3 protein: CASSLRQGTYEQYF. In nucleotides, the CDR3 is TGCGCCAGCAGCCTCCGACAGGGGACTTACGAGCAGTACTTC.

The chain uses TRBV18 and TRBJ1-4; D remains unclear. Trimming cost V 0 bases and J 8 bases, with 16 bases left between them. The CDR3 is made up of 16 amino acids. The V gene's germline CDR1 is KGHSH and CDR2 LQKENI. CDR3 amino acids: CASSPPGQSGGEKLFF. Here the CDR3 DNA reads TGTGCCAGCTCACCACCTGGCCAATCGGGAGGCGAAAAACTGTTTTTT.

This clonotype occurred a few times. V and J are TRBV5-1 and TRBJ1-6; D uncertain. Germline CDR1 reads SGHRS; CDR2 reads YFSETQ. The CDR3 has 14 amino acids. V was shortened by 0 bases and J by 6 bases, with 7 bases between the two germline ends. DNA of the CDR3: TGCGCCAGCAGCTTGGAGCAGCCTAATTCACCCCTCCACTTT. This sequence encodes CASSLEQPNSPLHF.